This T cell receptor (beta chain) was captured in a study of neurological immune-mediated disorders (dated by TCRdb to the late 2010s). For the study in its entirety: The study compared peripheral blood TCR-beta repertoires of HTLV-I-associated myelopathy (HAM/TSP) patients, multiple sclerosis patients and healthy controls using UMI-based sequencing. The cohort included approximately 68 subjects: approximately 14 with HAM/TSP, about 35 with multiple sclerosis, and around 20 healthy controls. The 90 to 120 TCR-beta libraries covered PBMC samples along with longitudinal samples, technical triplicates, and paired sorted CD4+ and CD8+ T-cell subsets.

This clonotype occurred many times. Its antigen has not been determined. No base quality information exists; no much larger clone differs at one position. Unsorted PBMC libraries were generated from 2 million PBMCs stored in RNAlater at -80 °C until RNA extraction. PBMCs were separated from peripheral blood using Ficoll-Hypaque density gradient centrifugation and then cryopreserved in liquid nitrogen. To synthesize cDNA, template-switch 5'RACE was performed with a primer carrying a 10-nucleotide random unique molecular identifier so that each TCR transcript was tagged. Each sequencing run produced over 190 million TCR-beta sequences covering 15-18 subjects. Total RNA was extracted with the RNeasy kit. TCR-beta VDJ regions were amplified with primers for the TCR constant region and the 5'RACE anchor, using the KAPA Real-time Library Amplification kit. Sample indexes and Illumina adaptors were added in a first PCR, and a second PCR then increased library yield. After purification with Ampure beads, the TCR product of roughly 650 bp was size-selected on a 2% E-gel SizeSelection system. Before pooling, library quality was checked on a Bioanalyzer, concentration was measured with Qubit, and libraries were quantified with the Kapa Library Quantification kit. Libraries were sequenced paired-end 2 x 150 bp on an Illumina HiSeq 2500. To increase sequence diversity, about 23-30% phiX was spiked into each library pool. Per the original workflow: Quality-filtered reads were processed with the UMI-based MiGEC pipeline, which removed over 75% of raw TCR sequences during error correction. IMGT germline references were used for alignment of VDJ genes, and clonotypes were defined by a unique CDR3 amino acid sequence together with V-J genes. Clonal expansion, Shannon diversity and CDR3 relatedness (CalcPairwiseDistances, ClusterSamples) were evaluated with VDJtools, and phylogenetic trees were built with CLCbio workbench. Using coefficient-of-variation modelling across technical triplicates, the study counted a clone as expanded if it had at least 8 unique UMIs. TCRdb took the public reads, trimmed them with fastp at Q25, ran MiXCR for clone calling and kept in-frame beta chains. Rows merge per CDR3 protein into single entries with the most common DNA and genes. The V and J calls and clone size come from TCRdb's table, not from the authors' own analysis. The sample table holds tens of thousands of distinct CDR3 sequences, of which about an eighth were seen once. In total, the top ten clones hold approximately 14% of the sample.

Summary of the overall study and its limitations: TCR clonal expansion was highest in HAM/TSP patients and lowest in MS patients, with MS patients falling below even healthy controls. Expanded clones from different subjects shared no identical CDR3 amino acid sequences, which suggests that TCR-beta repertoires were private in all groups.

Here V drops 8 bases and J drops 3 bases, and the junction holds 11 bases not matched to any gene. The germline V gene gives CDR1 as SGHNT and CDR2 as YENEEA. The CDR3 sequence holds 16 residues, the cysteine and phenylalanine included. The read is trimmed to its CDR3 DNA, 48 bases read in frame from base 1. Source material: PBMCs. This TCR was sampled from a woman aged 55-70 years with HTLV-1-associated myelopathy (HAM/TSP). The chain was built from TRBV11-3 and TRBJ2-2; 8 nucleotides in the junction match TRBD1. The DNA reads as follows: TGTGCCAGCCGGGACAGGACTCCAACGGACACCGGGGAGCTGTTTTTT. It translates to CASRDRTPTDTGELFF. With the portions outside the CDR3 filled from the reference TRBV11-3 and TRBJ2-2 genes, the complete variable region becomes EAGVVQSPRYKIIEKKQPVAFWCNPISGHNTLYWYLQNLGQGPELLIRYENEEAVDDSQLPKDRFSAERLKGVDSTLKIQPAELGDSAVYLCASRDRTPTDTGELFFGEGSRLTVL.